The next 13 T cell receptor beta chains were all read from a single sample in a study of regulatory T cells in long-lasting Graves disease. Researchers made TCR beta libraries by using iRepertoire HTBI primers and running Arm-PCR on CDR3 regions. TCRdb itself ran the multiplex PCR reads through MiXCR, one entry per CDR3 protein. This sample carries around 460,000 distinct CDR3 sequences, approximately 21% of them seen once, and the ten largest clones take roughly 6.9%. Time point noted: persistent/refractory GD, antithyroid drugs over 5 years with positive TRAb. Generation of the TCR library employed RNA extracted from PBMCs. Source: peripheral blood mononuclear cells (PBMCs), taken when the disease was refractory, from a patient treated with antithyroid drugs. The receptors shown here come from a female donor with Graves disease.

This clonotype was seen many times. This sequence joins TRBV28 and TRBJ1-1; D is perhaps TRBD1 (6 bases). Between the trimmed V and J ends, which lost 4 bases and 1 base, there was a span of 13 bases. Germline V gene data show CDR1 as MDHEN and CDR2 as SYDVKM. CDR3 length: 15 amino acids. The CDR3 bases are TGTGCCAGCAGTTCCCCGACAGGAACGAACACTGAAGCTTTCTTT. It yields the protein CASSSPTGTNTEAFF.

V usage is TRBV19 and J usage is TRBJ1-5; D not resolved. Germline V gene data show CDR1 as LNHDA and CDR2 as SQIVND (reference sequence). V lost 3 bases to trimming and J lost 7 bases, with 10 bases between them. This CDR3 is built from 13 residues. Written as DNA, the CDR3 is TGTGCCAGTAGTATTGTCAGCTGGCAGCCCCAGCATTTT. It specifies CASSIVSWQPQHF.

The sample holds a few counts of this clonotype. The CDR3 loop reads CASSLVAEYGYTF. CDR3 nucleotides: TGTGCCAGCAGCTTGGTGGCAGAATATGGCTACACCTTC. This chain links TRBV5-4 with TRBJ1-2, with D hard to call. Trimming stripped 0 bases from V and 5 bases from J, with 8 bases between. The CDR3 consists of 13 residues. Germline V CDR1 and CDR2: SGHNT, YYREEE (reference sequence). Together with reference TRBV5-4 and TRBJ1-2, the CDR3 gives the full variable domain: ETGVTQSPTHLIKTRGQQVTLRCSSQSGHNTVSWYQQALGQGPQFIFQYYREEENGRGNFPPRFSGLQFPNYSSELNVNALELDDSALYLCASSLVAEYGYTFGSGTRLTVV.

The DNA of the CDR3 is TGTGCCAGCAGCCGACCTACCGGGACCCTAGTCCACGGGGAGCTGTTTTTT. Its translation: CASSRPTGTLVHGELFF. This sequence joins TRBV6-1 and TRBJ2-2; D tentatively reads TRBD1 or TRBD2 (5 bases each). The germline gives CDR1 MNHNS, CDR2 SASEGT. The CDR3 is 17 residues long. Trimming stripped 6 bases from V and 7 bases from J, with 24 bases between.

CDR3 nucleotides: TGTGCCAGCAGTGTTCAGGAGATCGGAAACACCATATATTTT. The encoded protein is CASSVQEIGNTIYF. The V and J genes are TRBV2 and TRBJ1-3; D is undetermined. V gave up 4 bases and J gave up 4 bases, with 11 bases separating them. CDR1 is SNHLY and CDR2 is FYNNEI in the germline V gene. The CDR3 has 14 amino acids. Using reference TRBV2 and TRBJ1-3 for the parts outside the CDR3, the full variable domain is EPEVTQTPSHQVTQMGQEVILRCVPISNHLYFYWYRQILGQKVEFLVSFYNNEISEKSEIFDDQFSVERPDGSNFTLKIRSTKLEDSAMYFCASSVQEIGNTIYFGEGSWLTVV.

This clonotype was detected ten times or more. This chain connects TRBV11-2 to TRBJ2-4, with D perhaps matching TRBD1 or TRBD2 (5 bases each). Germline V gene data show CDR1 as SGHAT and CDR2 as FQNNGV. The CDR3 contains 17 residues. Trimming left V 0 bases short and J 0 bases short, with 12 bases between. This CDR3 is CASSLEGDVRAKNIQYF. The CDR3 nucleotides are TGTGCCAGCAGCTTAGAAGGGGACGTCAGAGCCAAAAACATTCAGTACTTC.

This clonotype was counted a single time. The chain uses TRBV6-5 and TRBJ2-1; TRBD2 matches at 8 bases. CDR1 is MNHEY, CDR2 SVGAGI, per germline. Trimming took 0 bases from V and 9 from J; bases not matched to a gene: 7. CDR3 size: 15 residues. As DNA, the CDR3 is TGTGCCAGCAGTTACTCGGCGGGAGGAGGGGGTGAGCAGTTCTTC. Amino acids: CASSYSAGGGGEQFF.

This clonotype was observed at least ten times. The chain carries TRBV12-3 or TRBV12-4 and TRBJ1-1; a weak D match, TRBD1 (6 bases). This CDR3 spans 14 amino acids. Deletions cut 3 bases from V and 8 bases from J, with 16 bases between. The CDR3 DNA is TGTGCCAGCAGTTTCCGGACAGAGTCCATAGAAGCTTTCTTT. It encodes CASSFRTESIEAFF.

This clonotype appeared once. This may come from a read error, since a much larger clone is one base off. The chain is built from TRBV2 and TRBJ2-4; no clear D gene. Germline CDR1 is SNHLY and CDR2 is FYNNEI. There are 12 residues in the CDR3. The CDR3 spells CAGSVGGNIQYF. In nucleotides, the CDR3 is TGTGCCGGCAGTGTCGGTGGGAACATTCAGTACTTC.

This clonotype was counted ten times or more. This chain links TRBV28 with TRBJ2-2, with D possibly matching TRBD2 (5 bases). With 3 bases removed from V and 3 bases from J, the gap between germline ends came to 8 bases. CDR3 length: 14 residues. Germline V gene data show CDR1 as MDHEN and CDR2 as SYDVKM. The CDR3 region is CASSFPSYTGELFF. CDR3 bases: TGTGCCAGCAGTTTTCCTAGCTACACCGGGGAGCTGTTTTTT.

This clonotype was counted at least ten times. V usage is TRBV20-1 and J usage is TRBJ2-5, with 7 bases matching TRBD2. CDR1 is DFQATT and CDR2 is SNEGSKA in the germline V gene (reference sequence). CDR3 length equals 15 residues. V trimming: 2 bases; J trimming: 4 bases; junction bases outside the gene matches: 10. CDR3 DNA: TGCAGTGCTAGATCCCCCGGGGGGACCCGAGAGACCCAGTACTTC. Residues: CSARSPGGTRETQYF.

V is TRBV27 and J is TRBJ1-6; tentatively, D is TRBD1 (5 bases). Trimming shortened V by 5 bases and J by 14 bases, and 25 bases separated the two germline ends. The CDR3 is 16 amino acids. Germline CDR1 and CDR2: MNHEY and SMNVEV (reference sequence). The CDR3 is CASSQLGPLDLISLHF. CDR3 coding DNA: TGTGCCAGCAGTCAGTTGGGACCGTTGGACTTGATATCCCTCCACTTT.

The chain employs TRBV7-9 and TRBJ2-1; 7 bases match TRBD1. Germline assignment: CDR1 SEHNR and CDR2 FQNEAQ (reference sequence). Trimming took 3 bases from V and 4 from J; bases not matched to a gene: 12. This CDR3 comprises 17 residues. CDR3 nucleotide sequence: TGTGCCAGCAGCTTGCCCGGGACAGTTTTGGGTTACAATGAGCAGTTCTTC. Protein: CASSLPGTVLGYNEQFF.